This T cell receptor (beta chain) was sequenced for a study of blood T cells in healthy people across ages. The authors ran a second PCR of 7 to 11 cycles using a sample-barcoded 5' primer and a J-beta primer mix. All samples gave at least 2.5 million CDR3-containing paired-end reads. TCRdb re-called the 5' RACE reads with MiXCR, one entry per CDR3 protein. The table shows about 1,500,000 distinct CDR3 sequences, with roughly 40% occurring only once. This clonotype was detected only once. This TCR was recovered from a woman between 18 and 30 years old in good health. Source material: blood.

The CDR3 is CASSSSKNNEQYF. In nucleotides, the CDR3 is TGTGCCAGCAGCTCGTCTAAGAACAATGAGCAGTACTTC. The chain employs TRBV3-1 and TRBJ2-1; D uncertain. The DNA end favors TRBJ2-7, so the J call may be wrong. The CDR3 loop spans 13 amino acids. CDR1 and CDR2 from the germline V gene are LGHDT and YNNKEL (reference sequence).